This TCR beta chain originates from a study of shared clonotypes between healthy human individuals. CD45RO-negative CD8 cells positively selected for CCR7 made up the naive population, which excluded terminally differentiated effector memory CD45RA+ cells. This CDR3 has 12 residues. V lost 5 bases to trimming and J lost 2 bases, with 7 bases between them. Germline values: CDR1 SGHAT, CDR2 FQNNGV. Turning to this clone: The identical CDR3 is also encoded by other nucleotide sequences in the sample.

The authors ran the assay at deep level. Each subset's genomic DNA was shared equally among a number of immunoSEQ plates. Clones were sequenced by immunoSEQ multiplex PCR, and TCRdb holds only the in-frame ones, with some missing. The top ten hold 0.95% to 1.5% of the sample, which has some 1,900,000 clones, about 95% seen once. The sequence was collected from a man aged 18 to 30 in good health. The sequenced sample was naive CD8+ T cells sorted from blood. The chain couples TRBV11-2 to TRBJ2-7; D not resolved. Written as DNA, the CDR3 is TGTGCCAGCAGCCCCCGACCCTACGAGCAGTACTTC. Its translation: CASSPRPYEQYF.